One and the same sample provided the 30 T cell receptor beta chains below, sequenced in a study of shared clonotypes between healthy human individuals. Profiled with immunoSEQ multiplex PCR; TCRdb holds only in-frame clones, not every one. The sample lists hundreds of thousands of clones, around three quarters occurring once. Sequenced: memory CD4+ T cells sorted from blood. The subset: CD45RA-negative fraction. These TCRs come from a woman aged 25 to 39 in good health.

This clone occurred a few times. The chain uses TRBV2 and TRBJ1-1, with D unresolved. Trimming shortened V by 4 bases and J by 8 bases, and 11 bases separated the two germline ends. This CDR3 is 12 amino acids long. In germline, CDR1 is SNHLY, CDR2 FYNNEI. CDR3 DNA sequence: TGTGCCAGCAGTGGTTCTGGGCCCGAAGCTTTCTTT. As protein: CASSGSGPEAFF.

The chain carries TRBV5-6 and TRBJ2-3; D may be TRBD2 (5 bases). Germline V gene data show CDR1 as SGHDT and CDR2 as YYEEEE. This CDR3 contains 15 residues. V was clipped by 0 bases and J by 1 base, with 9 bases between them. As DNA, the CDR3 is TGTGCCAGCAGCTTGGAGGGAGTTGGCACAGATACGCAGTATTTT. Amino acids: CASSLEGVGTDTQYF.

This chain links TRBV10-3 with TRBJ2-2; no firm D call. CDR3 length: 13 residues. The germline V gene has CDR1 ENHRY and CDR2 SYGVKD. Trimming left V 3 bases short and J 2 bases short, with 4 bases between. The CDR3 loop is CAISEDNTGELFF. Written as DNA, the CDR3 is TGTGCCATCAGTGAAGATAACACCGGGGAGCTGTTTTTT.

In this sample, this clone turned up once. The chain couples TRBV6-5 to TRBJ2-3; weak D call: TRBD1 (6 bases). Trimming left V 6 bases short and J 4 bases short, with 11 bases between. CDR1 MNHEY and CDR2 SVGAGI come from the germline V gene. The CDR3 extends over 13 amino acids. CDR3 bases: TGTGCCAGCAGACTACAGGGCCCAGATACGCAGTATTTT. Its translation is CASRLQGPDTQYF.

This clone was counted between two and nine times. V is TRBV7-8 and J is TRBJ1-4; D gene uncertain. CDR1 and CDR2 (germline): SGHVS, FQNEAQ. This CDR3 is built from 16 residues. V was shortened by 2 bases and J by 0 bases, with 10 bases between the two germline ends. CDR3 loop: CASSLSWGTTNEKLFF. The CDR3 bases are TGTGCCAGCAGCTTATCCTGGGGTACAACTAATGAAAAACTGTTTTTT. The entire variable domain, with the rest obtained from reference TRBV7-8 and TRBJ1-4, is as follows: GAGVSQSPRYKVAKRGQDVALRCDPISGHVSLFWYQQALGQGPEFLTYFQNEAQLDKSGLPSDRFFAERPEGSVSTLKIQRTQQEDSAVYLCASSLSWGTTNEKLFFGSGTQLSVL.

This chain joins TRBV29-1 and TRBJ2-2; D is undetermined. The CDR3 has 14 amino acids. Trimming shortened V by 6 bases and J by 1 base, and 12 bases separated the two germline ends. In germline, CDR1 is SQVTM, CDR2 ANQGSEA. CDR3 nucleotides: TGCAGCGTCCCGACACCATTGAACACCGGGGAGCTGTTTTTT. This translates into CSVPTPLNTGELFF.

The J gene is TRBJ2-5, the V gene TRBV12-5, with 9 nucleotides matching TRBD2. J lost 4 bases, V lost 6 bases, and 3 bases had no gene match. The CDR3 sequence is 13 residues long. Germline V gives CDR1 LGHNT, CDR2 FRNRAP. The CDR3 DNA follows: TGTGCTAGTGGGGGTAGCGGGAGAGAGACCCAGTACTTC. Translated, it gives CASGGSGRETQYF.

This clone has only a few counts. This sample includes further DNA sequences coding for the same CDR3. The genes are TRBV9 and TRBJ2-1; 7 bases agree with TRBD2. J gave up 0 bases and V 1 base, and 1 base lay outside the gene matches. This CDR3 has 15 amino acids. Germline V lookup: CDR1 SGDLS, CDR2 YYNGEE. CDR3 protein: CASSVLADSYNEQFF. The CDR3 DNA is TGTGCCAGCAGCGTACTAGCGGACTCCTACAATGAGCAGTTCTTC.

The chain employs TRBV10-3 and TRBJ1-2, with D perhaps TRBD1 (6 bases). Germline V lookup: CDR1 ENHRY, CDR2 SYGVKD. The V end was cut by 5 bases, the J end by 2 bases, with 12 bases between. There are 14 residues in the CDR3. The CDR3 loop reads CAISRGGQNYGYTF. The CDR3 DNA follows: TGTGCCATCAGTCGAGGGGGGCAGAACTATGGCTACACCTTC.

The genes are TRBV2 and TRBJ1-1, with D unresolved. Trimming pared 5 bases from V and 11 bases from J, leaving 12 bases between. Germline CDR1 reads SNHLY; CDR2 reads FYNNEI. CDR3 length equals 11 residues. The CDR3 nucleotides read TGTGCCAGCAGTCTTAAGGTTGAGGCTTTCTTT. Its protein product is CASSLKVEAFF.

The chain couples TRBV25-1 to TRBJ2-3; TRBD1 agrees at 8 bases. The CDR3 is made up of 16 amino acids. CDR1 is MGHDK, CDR2 SYGVNS, per germline. Trimming took 1 base from V and 6 from J; bases not matched to a gene: 9. The CDR3: CASSELGQGRRDTQYF. For the CDR3, the DNA is TGTGCCAGCAGTGAATTAGGACAGGGAAGACGGGATACGCAGTATTTT. Full variable domain (missing parts from reference TRBV25-1 and TRBJ2-3): EADIYQTPRYLVIGTGKKITLECSQTMGHDKMYWYQQDPGMELHLIHYSYGVNSTEKGDLSSESTVSRIRTEHFPLTLESARPSHTSQYLCASSELGQGRRDTQYFGPGTRLTVL.

CDR3 sequence reads: CASSNQAGGPNEQFF. The CDR3 DNA reads as TGTGCCAGTAGTAACCAAGCGGGAGGGCCTAATGAGCAGTTCTTC. The chain is built from TRBV19 and TRBJ2-1, with 10 bases that match TRBD2. From germline, CDR1 is LNHDA and CDR2 SQIVND (reference sequence). The CDR3 runs to 15 residues. V lost 4 bases, J lost 7 bases, and 7 bases stayed unmatched.

This clone was found a few times. This sequence joins TRBV15 and TRBJ2-5; 9 bases are shared with TRBD1. Germline trimming cut 3 bases from V and 4 bases from J; bases unmatched to any gene: 9. The CDR3 is 16 residues long. Germline V gene sequence: CDR1 LNHNV, CDR2 YYDKDF (reference sequence). CDR3 nucleotides: TGTGCCACCAGCAGTGAGGGGGGGACAGGGCCAGAGACCCAGTACTTC. Protein product: CATSSEGGTGPETQYF. Complete variable domain (other parts from reference TRBV15 and TRBJ2-5): DAMVIQNPRYQVTQFGKPVTLSCSQTLNHNVMYWYQQKSSQAPKLLFHYYDKDFNNEADTPDNFQSRRPNTSFCFLDIRSPGLGDTAMYLCATSSEGGTGPETQYFGPGTRLLVL.

The V call is TRBV5-1, the J call TRBJ1-4, with D unresolved. Trimming pared 4 bases from V and 5 bases from J, leaving 12 bases between. The germline V gene encodes CDR1 SGHRS and CDR2 YFSETQ. The CDR3 is made up of 14 amino acids. The CDR3 nucleotides read TGCGCCAGCAGCCAGGACCTGGTAAATGAAAAACTGTTTTTT. The encoded protein is CASSQDLVNEKLFF.

The sample holds a few counts of this clone. The V call is TRBV7-9, the J call TRBJ1-2, with D perhaps matching TRBD1 (5 bases). The CDR3 has 14 amino acids. Germline V CDR1 and CDR2: SEHNR, FQNEAQ (reference sequence). V gave up 3 bases and J gave up 8 bases, with 16 bases separating them. The CDR3 here is CASSLGDVGSGYTF. The CDR3 DNA sequence: TGTGCCAGCAGCTTGGGGGATGTGGGAAGCGGCTACACCTTC.

V gene TRBV28 combines with J gene TRBJ1-1; D remains ambiguous. There are 16 residues in the CDR3. V lost 3 bases and J lost 2, with 16 bases in between. CDR1 is MDHEN and CDR2 is SYDVKM in the germline V gene. CDR3 nucleotide sequence: TGTGCCAGCAGTTTTATTAGCAAAGGGAGCAACACTGAAGCTTTCTTT. Amino acids: CASSFISKGSNTEAFF.

This rearrangement joins TRBV27 to TRBJ1-1; D is ambiguous. Germline V lookup: CDR1 MNHEY, CDR2 SMNVEV (reference sequence). This CDR3 is built from 17 residues. V lost 4 bases and J 7 bases, leaving 25 bases between the germline ends. The CDR3: CASSSISGAQYLNEAFF. The CDR3 DNA is TGTGCCAGCAGTTCCATCTCAGGAGCTCAGTATCTCAATGAAGCTTTCTTT.

This chain uses TRBV27 with TRBJ2-7; D is perhaps TRBD1 or TRBD2 (5 bases each). The V and J ends lost 3 bases and 0 bases respectively, with 15 bases between them. The CDR3 extends over 16 amino acids. Germline CDR1 is MNHEY and CDR2 is SMNVEV (reference sequence). The CDR3 coding sequence is TGTGCCAGCAGTTTTAAGGGACCCAGGGCCTCCTACGAGCAGTACTTC. Amino acid sequence: CASSFKGPRASYEQYF.

The chain couples TRBV29-1 to TRBJ2-3; D could derive from TRBD1 or TRBD2 (7 bases each). The germline gives CDR1 SQVTM, CDR2 ANQGSEA. V was shortened by 8 bases and J by 3 bases, with 21 bases between the two germline ends. The CDR3 totals 15 residues. The CDR3 coding sequence is TGCAGCCTCCTGGGAGACAGGGAGGGGACAGATACGCAGTATTTT. Amino acid sequence: CSLLGDREGTDTQYF.

The J gene is TRBJ2-7, the V gene TRBV7-9; TRBD2 aligns across 8 bases. The CDR3 contains 16 residues. V trimming: 5 bases; J trimming: 2 bases; junction bases outside the gene matches: 11. Germline loops: CDR1 SEHNR, CDR2 FQNEAQ (reference sequence). The CDR3 DNA is TGTGCCAGCAGCCTAGGCGGGGGGATACCCCCCTACGAGCAGTACTTC. Its protein product is CASSLGGGIPPYEQYF.

The rearrangement links TRBV28 to TRBJ1-1, with TRBD1 as a possible D gene (6 bases). V was trimmed by 3 bases and J by 0 bases, leaving 14 bases between them. Per germline, CDR1 MDHEN and CDR2 SYDVKM. CDR3 length: 16 residues. For the CDR3, the DNA is TGTGCCAGCAGTTTTCTCGGCAGGGGCATGAACACTGAAGCTTTCTTT. Protein product: CASSFLGRGMNTEAFF.

The chain recombines TRBV6-1 with TRBJ2-2, with TRBD2 matching over 7 bases. This CDR3 contains 17 residues. Trimming took 0 bases from V and 0 from J; bases not matched to a gene: 4. In germline, CDR1 is MNHNS, CDR2 SASEGT. CDR3 amino acids: CASSEASLAANTGELFF. CDR3 DNA: TGTGCCAGCAGTGAAGCAAGCCTAGCGGCGAACACCGGGGAGCTGTTTTTT.

The chain recombines TRBV5-1 with TRBJ2-3; TRBD1 might be the D (6 bases). The CDR3 covers 18 residues. CDR1 is SGHRS, CDR2 YFSETQ, per germline. The V end lost 0 bases, the J end lost 4 bases, and 21 bases lay between the germline ends. This CDR3 is CASSLGPFGTRAADTQYF. Written as DNA, the CDR3 is TGCGCCAGCAGCTTGGGGCCTTTCGGGACACGGGCTGCAGATACGCAGTATTTT.

The chain recombines TRBV10-1 with TRBJ2-3; TRBD2 is a possible D gene (6 bases). CDR1 is WNHNN and CDR2 is SYGVQD in the germline V gene (reference sequence). This CDR3 comprises 17 residues. V was trimmed by 6 bases and J by 2 bases, leaving 21 bases between them. The CDR3 region is CASSSRRTGVVTDTQYF. The CDR3 nucleotides read TGCGCCAGCAGCTCTCGACGGACGGGAGTGGTCACAGATACGCAGTATTTT.

This clone was counted many times. V gene TRBV5-1 combines with J gene TRBJ1-4, with D unclear. Germline CDR1 reads SGHRS; CDR2 reads YFSETQ. The CDR3 runs to 13 residues. The V and J ends lost 5 bases and 7 bases respectively, with 12 bases between them. This CDR3 is CASRRLQGEKLFF. CDR3 coding DNA: TGCGCCAGCAGACGGCTCCAAGGTGAAAAACTGTTTTTT.

The chain joins TRBV5-1 to TRBJ2-1; 14 nucleotides line up with TRBD2. The V and J ends lost 3 bases and 7 bases, in that order; junction bases with no gene match: 12. Per germline, CDR1 SGHRS and CDR2 YFSETQ. This CDR3 is built from 18 residues. CDR3 coding DNA: TGCGCCAGCAGCTCGCTTACCGGGACTAGCGGGAGTTGGAATGAGCAGTTCTTC. Amino acid sequence: CASSSLTGTSGSWNEQFF.

This chain links TRBV9 with TRBJ2-7, with TRBD2 matching over 8 bases. Germline CDR1 and CDR2: SGDLS and YYNGEE. The CDR3 runs 15 residues. Unmatched junction bases numbered 4, after V lost 0 bases and J lost 2 bases. This CDR3 is CASSVAGGGAYEQYF. The CDR3 DNA reads as TGTGCCAGCAGCGTAGCGGGAGGGGGGGCCTACGAGCAGTACTTC.

The chain employs TRBV19 and TRBJ1-2; 7 bases agree with TRBD1. Germline loops: CDR1 LNHDA, CDR2 SQIVND (reference sequence). This CDR3 region has 13 residues. After removal of 4 bases from V and 7 bases from J, the junction contained 6 bases not matched to a gene. CDR3 sequence: CASSTRQGPGYTF. CDR3 nucleotides: TGTGCCAGTAGTACCCGACAGGGCCCTGGCTACACCTTC.

This chain connects TRBV5-5 to TRBJ1-1; weak D call: TRBD1 (6 bases). Germline V gene lookup returns CDR1 SGHKS and CDR2 YYEKEE (reference sequence). The ends were cut back, 4 bases at V and 8 bases at J, with 15 bases in the middle. The CDR3 consists of 13 residues. The CDR3 DNA sequence: TGTGCCAGCAGCCTTCGACAGGTCAGCGAAGCTTTCTTT. Residues: CASSLRQVSEAFF.

This CDR3 reads CASSKDRSGGYTF. The CDR3 DNA reads TGTGCCAGCAGTAAGGACAGGTCCGGCGGCTACACCTTC. This sequence joins TRBV2 and TRBJ1-2; TRBD1 agrees at 7 bases. The CDR3 spans 13 residues. The trim removed 5 bases at V and 8 bases at J, leaving 8 bases unmatched. The V gene's germline CDR1 is SNHLY and CDR2 FYNNEI.